A single sample is the source of the 16 T cell receptor beta chains below, sequenced in a study of response to subunit inactivated influenza vaccine. MiXCR, run by TCRdb on the RT-PCR reads, gives a single entry per CDR3 protein. In the table there are 400,000 to 650,000 distinct CDR3 sequences, 6% to 9% of which are singletons. Sequencing was performed on PBMCs from blood, taken less than 30 months after vaccination. These receptors were collected from a man aged 50-75 years who received an inactivated influenza vaccine.

This clonotype was seen more than once but under ten times. This sequence joins TRBV12-3 or TRBV12-4 and TRBJ2-7; D is uncertain. Trimming removed 6 bases at V and 2 bases at J, with 14 bases between. The CDR3 totals 14 residues. The CDR3 protein is CASRSPGFPYEQYF. CDR3 coding DNA: TGTGCCAGCAGGAGCCCCGGGTTCCCCTACGAGCAGTACTTC.

The V and J genes are TRBV11-1 and TRBJ2-5; no clear D. Germline V gene data show CDR1 as SGHAT and CDR2 as FQDESV (reference sequence). The ends were cut back, 4 bases at V and 3 bases at J, with 15 bases in the middle. The CDR3 runs to 15 residues. In DNA, the CDR3 is TGTGCCAGCAGCTCTATCGGAGAACGCAAAGAGACCCAGTACTTC. It encodes CASSSIGERKETQYF.

This clonotype has just a few counts. The chain links TRBV11-2 to TRBJ2-7; 11 bases map to TRBD2. The CDR3 extends over 16 amino acids. V was pared by 7 bases and J by 2 bases, with 10 bases of the junction left unmatched. Germline V lookup: CDR1 SGHAT, CDR2 FQNNGV. Here the CDR3 DNA reads TGTGCCAGCAACCGTAACATAGCGGGAGGGCCCTACGAGCAGTACTTC. It encodes CASNRNIAGGPYEQYF.

This clonotype was seen a few times. The chain combines TRBV2 with TRBJ2-2, with 8 bases lining up with TRBD1. V gave up 7 bases and J gave up 6 bases; unmatched junction bases: 7. CDR3 size: 14 residues. Germline CDR1 is SNHLY and CDR2 is FYNNEI. In DNA, the CDR3 is TGTGCCAGCAATCAGCAGGGGGCCTCCGGGGAGCTGTTTTTT. Its translation is CASNQQGASGELFF.

This rearrangement joins TRBV7-2 to TRBJ2-1, with 7 bases lining up with TRBD1. The CDR3 has 22 residues. The V gene's germline CDR1 is SGHTA and CDR2 FQGNSA. V lost 2 bases to trimming and J lost 4 bases; unmatched junction nucleotides: 26. CDR3 loop: CASSLFSGLFRTGTDKYNEQFF. As DNA, the CDR3 is TGTGCCAGCAGCTTATTTTCTGGGTTATTCAGAACCGGGACAGACAAGTACAATGAGCAGTTCTTC.

This clonotype has a handful of counts. V and J are TRBV20-1 and TRBJ2-7; a weak D match, TRBD1 (6 bases). From germline, CDR1 is DFQATT and CDR2 SNEGSKA (reference sequence). The V end lost 1 base, the J end lost 3 bases, and 13 bases lay between the germline ends. This CDR3 has 14 residues. The CDR3 DNA sequence: TGCAGTGCTAGAGTGCAGGGGACCGACTACGAGCAGTACTTC. This codes for CSARVQGTDYEQYF.

This clonotype was observed many times. The chain combines TRBV20-1 with TRBJ2-3; the match to TRBD2 covers 12 bases. The CDR3 extends over 16 amino acids. Germline CDR1 DFQATT, CDR2 SNEGSKA (reference sequence). With V trimmed by 2 bases and J by 2 bases, 5 bases remained unmatched. In DNA, the CDR3 is TGCAGTGCTAGACCGTCTAGCGGGGGGGCCACAGATACGCAGTATTTT. Translation gives CSARPSSGGATDTQYF.

V gene TRBV7-3 combines with J gene TRBJ2-3; perhaps D is TRBD1 or TRBD2 (5 bases each). The V end lost 2 bases, the J end lost 2 bases, and 14 bases lay between the germline ends. The CDR3 consists of 16 residues. Germline CDR1 and CDR2: SGHTA and FQGTGA. The CDR3 DNA reads TGTGCCAGCAGCTTAGTCGGGGACCAAGACACAGATACGCAGTATTTT. Protein: CASSLVGDQDTDTQYF.

This clonotype was counted at least ten times. This rearrangement joins TRBV6-1 to TRBJ2-4, with D tentatively TRBD1 (6 bases). V dropped 5 bases and J dropped 0 bases, with 17 bases sitting between them. Germline CDR1 MNHNS, CDR2 SASEGT. The CDR3 has 17 residues. The CDR3 region is CASSPLGQILAKNIQYF. The CDR3 nucleotides read TGTGCCAGCAGTCCCTTAGGACAGATCCTAGCCAAAAACATTCAGTACTTC.

This chain connects TRBV12-3 or TRBV12-4 to TRBJ1-2; D is perhaps TRBD1 (6 bases). This CDR3 contains 13 residues. Trimming left V 2 bases short and J 6 bases short, with 10 bases between. The CDR3 nucleotides are TGTGCCAGCAGTTTAAGACAGGTGAATGGCTACACCTTC. Translation: CASSLRQVNGYTF.

This clonotype was recorded a few times. This chain links TRBV15 with TRBJ2-3, with D uncertain. The V gene lost 0 bases and the J gene lost 3 bases, with 4 bases spanning the gap. Per the germline V gene, CDR1 is LNHNV and CDR2 is YYDKDF (reference sequence). This CDR3 is 13 amino acids long. Here the CDR3 reads CATSREGTDTQYF. The CDR3 DNA follows: TGTGCCACCAGCAGAGAGGGGACAGATACGCAGTATTTT. Using reference TRBV15 and TRBJ2-3 for the parts outside the CDR3, the full variable domain is DAMVIQNPRYQVTQFGKPVTLSCSQTLNHNVMYWYQQKSSQAPKLLFHYYDKDFNNEADTPDNFQSRRPNTSFCFLDIRSPGLGDTAMYLCATSREGTDTQYFGPGTRLTVL.

This clonotype has a handful of counts. The chain has TRBV11-2 and TRBJ2-1, with 9 bases aligning to TRBD1. Germline lookup yields CDR1 SGHAT and CDR2 FQNNGV. The CDR3 is 15 amino acids. Trimming removed 5 bases from V and 2 bases from J; junction bases left unmatched: 4. In nucleotides, the CDR3 is TGTGCCAGCAGCGGGGACAGGGCAGCCTACAATGAGCAGTTCTTC. Protein sequence: CASSGDRAAYNEQFF.

The rearrangement links TRBV10-3 to TRBJ2-1; TRBD2 matches at 10 bases. V gave up 0 bases and J gave up 7 bases; unmatched junction bases: 3. CDR1 and CDR2 (germline): ENHRY, SYGVKD. The CDR3 totals 15 residues. The CDR3 DNA reads TGTGCCATCAGTGAGTCTAGCGGGAGGTTAAATGAGCAGTTCTTC. Translation gives CAISESSGRLNEQFF.

This clonotype was recorded many times. The chain couples TRBV3-2 to TRBJ2-3; the D call in the table, TRBD2, was not verified against the DNA. TRBV3-2 is termed a pseudogene. The CDR3 is 18 residues long. The CDR3 region is CASSQGRTSGDFADTQYF. The CDR3 coding sequence is TGTGCCAGCAGCCAAGGACGGACTAGCGGGGATTTTGCAGATACGCAGTATTTT.

This clonotype turned up a few times. The chain has TRBV4-2 and TRBJ1-5, with D uncertain. V was shortened by 0 bases and J by 0 bases, with 9 bases between the two germline ends. The V gene's germline CDR1 is LGHNA and CDR2 YNFKEQ. CDR3 length: 16 amino acids. The CDR3 DNA reads as TGTGCCAGCAGCCAAGAGGGAGGACCTAGCAATCAGCCCCAGCATTTT. It codes for CASSQEGGPSNQPQHF.

The table lists this clonotype with a few counts. V and J are TRBV20-1 and TRBJ2-5; no clear D gene. V was trimmed by 4 bases and J by 1 base, leaving 19 bases between them. The germline CDR1 and CDR2 sequences are DFQATT and SNEGSKA (reference sequence). The CDR3 runs to 16 residues. The CDR3 DNA follows: TGCAGTGCTATCCACCCCAAGACGGGTGGCCAAGAGACCCAGTACTTC. Translated: CSAIHPKTGGQETQYF.